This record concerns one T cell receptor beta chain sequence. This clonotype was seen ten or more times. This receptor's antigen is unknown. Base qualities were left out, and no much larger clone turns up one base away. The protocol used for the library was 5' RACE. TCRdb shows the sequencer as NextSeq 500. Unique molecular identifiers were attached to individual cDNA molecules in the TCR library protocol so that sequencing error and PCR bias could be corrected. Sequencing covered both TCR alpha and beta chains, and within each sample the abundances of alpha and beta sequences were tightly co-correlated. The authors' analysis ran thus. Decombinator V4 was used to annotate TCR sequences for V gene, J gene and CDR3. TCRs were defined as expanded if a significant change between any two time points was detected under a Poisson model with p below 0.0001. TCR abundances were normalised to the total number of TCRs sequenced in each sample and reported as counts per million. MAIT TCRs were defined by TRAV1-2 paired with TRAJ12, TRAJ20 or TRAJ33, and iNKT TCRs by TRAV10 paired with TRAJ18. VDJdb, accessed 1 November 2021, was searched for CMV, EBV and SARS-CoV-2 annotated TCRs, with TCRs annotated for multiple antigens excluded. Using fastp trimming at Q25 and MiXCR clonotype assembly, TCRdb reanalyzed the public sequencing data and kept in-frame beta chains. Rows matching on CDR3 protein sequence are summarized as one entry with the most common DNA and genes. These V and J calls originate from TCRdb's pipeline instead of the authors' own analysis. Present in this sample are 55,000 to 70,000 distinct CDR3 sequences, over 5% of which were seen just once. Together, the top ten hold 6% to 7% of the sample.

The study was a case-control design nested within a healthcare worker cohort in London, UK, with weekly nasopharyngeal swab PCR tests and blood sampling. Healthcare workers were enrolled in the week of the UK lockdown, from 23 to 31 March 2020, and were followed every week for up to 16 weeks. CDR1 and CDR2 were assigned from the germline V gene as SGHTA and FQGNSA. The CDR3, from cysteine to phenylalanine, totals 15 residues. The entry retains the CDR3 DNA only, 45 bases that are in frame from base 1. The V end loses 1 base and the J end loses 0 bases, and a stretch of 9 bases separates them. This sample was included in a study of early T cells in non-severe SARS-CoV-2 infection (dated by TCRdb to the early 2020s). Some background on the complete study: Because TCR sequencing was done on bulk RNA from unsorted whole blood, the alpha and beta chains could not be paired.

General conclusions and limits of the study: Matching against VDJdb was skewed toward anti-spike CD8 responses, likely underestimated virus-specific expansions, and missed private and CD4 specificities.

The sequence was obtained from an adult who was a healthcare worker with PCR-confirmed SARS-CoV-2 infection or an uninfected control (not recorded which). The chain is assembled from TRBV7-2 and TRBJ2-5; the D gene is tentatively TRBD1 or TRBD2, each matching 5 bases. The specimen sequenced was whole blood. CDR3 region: CASSLGGTYQETQYF. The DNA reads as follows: TGTGCCAGCAGCTTAGGTGGGACGTACCAAGAGACCCAGTACTTC.